This T cell receptor beta chain emerged from a study of read filtering for tumor transcriptome and immune sequencing. Overall study: Transcriptome libraries were built from DNase-treated RNA. IR-seq gave about 3.5 to 10.27 million TCR reads per sample; RNA-seq gave about 75 to 1,400.

This clonotype was picked up many times. Antigen unknown. V was pared by 0 bases and J by 4 bases, with 3 bases between. The length of the CDR3 is 13 residues. Notes on the study in general: The sorted CD138-negative fraction was a mixed bone marrow immune population, not purified T cells. About 81.9% of IR-seq clonotypes had a single read, yet these held 3% to 4% of reads.

Molecular barcoded adaptors covering alpha/delta and beta/gamma chains were used on 400 to 450 ng RNA. TCRdb itself ran the reads through MiXCR, one entry per CDR3 protein. The table includes approximately 57,000 distinct CDR3 sequences, 9% to 15% detected once. The chain carries TRBV12-3 or TRBV12-4 and TRBJ2-2, with D hard to call. This TCR derives from a donor over 35 with multiple myeloma. The sequenced material came from a population of CD138-negative cells sorted from bone marrow. CDR3 in amino acids: CASSLAGTGELFF. In DNA, the CDR3 is TGTGCCAGCAGTTTAGCAGGCACCGGGGAGCTGTTTTTT.